This record looks at one TCR beta chain sequence and its context. Its recognized antigen is unknown. Base qualities are not provided; no much larger clone lies one nucleotide away. This record belongs to a study of shared clonotypes between healthy human individuals (dated by TCRdb to the early 2020s). Describing the broader study: Two women and three men aged 18 to 49 years were included in the cohort. To increase sequencing depth and limit assay-specific biases, different laboratories used diverse techniques to prepare libraries and sequence TCR repertoires. For each donor, CD4 naive and CD4 memory were each run on three plates, CD8 naive on two plates, and CD8 memory on one plate. Between about 0.85 and 9.5 billion PBMCs per donor were obtained by leukapheresis. To estimate repertoire size and how much clonotype sharing occurs between individuals, the study deeply sequenced the blood TCR repertoires of five or six healthy adults.

Points the paper makes about the study in general: Compared with non-shared clonotypes, the clonotypes found in all four sorted-subset donors had higher generation probabilities. Rarefaction of sorted-subset datasets indicated incomplete sequencing despite the large sequencing depth. Only blood was sampled, and tissue TCR repertoires likely differ from those in blood. About 5% of naive CD4, approximately 3.7% of naive CD8, around 2.3% of memory CD4, and 0.4% of memory CD8 clonotypes were shared across several donors. Pairwise subsampling led to the expectation that sequencing depth would affect the degree of clonotype sharing among donors. Because the study included a small number of donors, the genetic and exposure-history diversity represented was limited. Estimated clonotype richness was generally larger for naive than for memory subsets.

Using the deep immunoSEQ assay, TCR CDR3 regions were amplified from genomic DNA by multiplex PCR. For each cell subset, the extracted genomic DNA was distributed evenly across all wells of several immunoSEQ 96-well plates, and each plate served as one replicate. Each replicate PCR for sorted subsets received around 0.2 ug genomic DNA, equal to roughly 30,000 T cell genomes. Purified libraries were measured with a Qubit 3.0 fluorometer, size-checked on a Bioanalyzer 2100, and measured again with the KAPA Library Quantification kit. Every immunoSEQ 96-well plate was sequenced on a dedicated single-read 150-cycle Illumina NextSeq 550 flow cell. The authors' analysis ran thus. The immunoSEQ output contained only junctional sequences without quality scores, so filtering could not match that applied to full-length reads. Sequences were annotated with PyIR, a Python wrapper for IgBLAST v1.9, using IMGT germline references to assign V/J genes and CDR3. Any read was removed if the V/J assignment was weak (E-value above 1e-6), the CDR3 was missing, or the read contained stop codons, out-of-frame junctions, or ambiguous translated residues. V3J clonotypes were defined as sequences sharing the same inferred V gene, J gene, and CDR3 amino acid sequence. Percentage overlap between repertoires was computed as shared unique clonotypes divided by the size of the smaller repertoire. RTK rarefaction, the Chao1 estimator, and Recon v2.1 estimates of unobserved clonotypes were used to assess repertoire richness. Generation probabilities were computed with OLGA for all TCRbeta clonotypes obtained by the gDNA method from four donors. TCRdb mirrors the immuneACCESS table, restricted to in-frame sequences. Some clones are absent from its copies; in checked studies, under half trace to an unresolved V gene, and the reason for the others is unknown. V and J calls and clone size follow that table, whereas D and trimming were derived from the DNA. In all, the sample holds approximately 2.3 million clones, and about 92% of those were seen once. The ten largest clones represent 0.39% of the sample.

The donors were healthy, HIV-negative adults who had no recently reported acute infections or vaccinations. All donors were Caucasian adults living in Nashville, Tennessee, USA. CD4+ T cells were enriched by magnetic negative selection; naive cells were then positively selected on CD45RA, and the negative fraction formed the memory subset. Blood was collected by leukapheresis, and PBMCs were isolated by Ficoll-Histopaque density gradient centrifugation and then cryopreserved in liquid nitrogen vapor phase. Analytical flow cytometry was used to check the purity and quantity of each magnetically sorted T cell population. Each sorted fraction had its genomic DNA isolated and then quantified by UV absorbance on a Nanodrop 2000c. V is shortened by 1 base, J by 13 bases, and the region joining them spans 11 bases. Its CDR3 holds 12 amino acids, cysteine through phenylalanine. The DNA shown is the 36-base CDR3, in frame from base 1. The germline V gene sets CDR1 to SGHTA and CDR2 to FQGNSA.

This sequence uses TRBV7-2 and TRBJ1-5; TRBD1 is perhaps the D gene, given 5 matching bases. The clonotype comes from a young man in good health. Some clones in this sample may be carry-over from other donors' samples. Sequencing used naive CD4+ T cells from PBMCs. What this sample's cell subset or site label stands for: CD45RA+ positively selected. The DNA sequence reads TGTGCCAGCAGCTTAGGGGGACGGACACAGCATTTT. This translates into CASSLGGRTQHF.